Described below is a single TCR beta chain sequence and its context. This entry belongs to a study of control samples from healthy donors and cancer patients. Profiling relied on immunoSEQ multiplex PCR, and the TCRdb table lists in-frame clones only, not all of them. The sample shows about 110,000 clones, approximately 80% of them seen only once. Sequencing used blood. The receptor was derived from a man aged 18 to 30 in good health.

The CDR3 DNA follows: TGTGCCAGCAGCTCAGGGCCGGGGCCCCTCCACTTT. This translates into CASSSGPGPLHF. The V call is TRBV7-8, the J call TRBJ1-6; the D gene is possibly TRBD1 (5 bases). V was pared by 4 bases and J by 13 bases, with 11 bases between. Germline V gene sequence: CDR1 SGHVS, CDR2 FQNEAQ. The CDR3 spans 12 residues.